The 10 T cell receptor beta chains presented below share a single source sample, sequenced in a study of OX40 agonist ivuxolimab in advanced cancers. Generated by immunoSEQ multiplex PCR, the TCRdb table keeps only in-frame clones and is missing some. Of tens of thousands of clones in the sample, 90% are singletons; the top ten hold more than 1.5%. This specimen consisted of CD4+ or CD8+ T cells sorted from blood, obtained in a trial of the OX40 agonist ivuxolimab. The receptor source for this set is an adult with an advanced solid tumor such as melanoma, head and neck, liver or kidney cancer.

This chain uses TRBV7-2 with TRBJ2-5; unclear D gene. CDR1 SGHTA and CDR2 FQGNSA come from the germline V gene. V dropped 5 bases and J dropped 3 bases, with 10 bases sitting between them. The CDR3 length is 13 residues. CDR3 bases: TGTGCCAGCAGCCCCCTGACTGAAGAGACCCAGTACTTC. This encodes CASSPLTEETQYF. Supplemented by reference TRBV7-2 and TRBJ2-5, the full variable domain reads GAGVSQSPSNKVTEKGKDVELRCDPISGHTALYWYRQSLGQGLEFLIYFQGNSAPDKSGLPSDRFSAERTGGSVSTLTIQRTQQEDSAVYLCASSPLTEETQYFGPGTRLLVL.

V usage is TRBV9 and J usage is TRBJ2-3; 8 bases align to TRBD1. CDR3 size: 14 residues. In germline, CDR1 is SGDLS, CDR2 YYNGEE. The junction had 6 bases not matched to a gene; V was cut back by 4 bases and J by 5 bases. Here the CDR3 DNA reads TGTGCCAGCAGCCCCGCCGGGACAGGAGATACGCAGTATTTT. This sequence encodes CASSPAGTGDTQYF.

The table lists this clone with a count of one. V and J are TRBV4-2 and TRBJ2-2; TRBD2 matches at 9 bases. V shed 4 bases, J shed 6 bases, and the junction held 6 bases outside the gene matches. The CDR3 loop spans 15 amino acids. Germline values: CDR1 LGHNA, CDR2 YNFKEQ. CDR3 in amino acids: CASSLTSGFSGELFF. The CDR3 DNA reads TGTGCCAGCAGCCTCACTAGCGGGTTCTCCGGGGAGCTGTTTTTT.

The chain links TRBV18 to TRBJ2-1, with 10 bases that match TRBD2. Germline loops: CDR1 KGHSH, CDR2 LQKENI. This CDR3 comprises 15 residues. V was clipped by 8 bases and J by 9 bases; unmatched bases: 13. The CDR3 region is CASKPSGRAGVEQFF. The CDR3 region has the DNA TGTGCCAGCAAGCCGAGCGGGAGGGCCGGGGTTGAGCAGTTCTTC.

This chain uses TRBV5-1 with TRBJ2-3, with a possible D match to TRBD2 (5 bases). Germline lookup yields CDR1 SGHRS and CDR2 YFSETQ. The CDR3 sequence is 15 residues long. V was pared by 0 bases and J by 4 bases, with 12 bases between. CDR3 sequence reads: CASSLALGGADTQYF. In nucleotides, the CDR3 is TGCGCCAGCAGCTTGGCTTTAGGAGGAGCAGATACGCAGTATTTT. The full variable domain, in which reference TRBV5-1 and TRBJ2-3 provide the parts outside the CDR3, is KAGVTQTPRYLIKTRGQQVTLSCSPISGHRSVSWYQQTPGQGLQFLFEYFSETQRNKGNFPGRFSGRQFSNSRSEMNVSTLELGDSALYLCASSLALGGADTQYFGPGTRLTVL.

This chain joins TRBV11-3 and TRBJ1-1; D is unclear. Germline V gene data show CDR1 as SGHNT and CDR2 as YENEEA. The V gene lost 6 bases and the J gene lost 2 bases, with 13 bases spanning the gap. The CDR3 loop spans 14 amino acids. The chain's CDR3 is CASSSDGQNTEAFF. The CDR3 DNA is TGTGCCAGCAGTTCGGACGGTCAAAACACTGAAGCTTTCTTT.

This clone has just one count. The chain couples TRBV6-5 to TRBJ1-1; 7 nucleotides match TRBD1. Germline V gene data show CDR1 as MNHEY and CDR2 as SVGAGI. This CDR3 has 14 amino acids. V gave up 2 bases and J gave up 7 bases; unmatched junction bases: 7. The CDR3 protein is CASSYHKGASEAFF. The CDR3, as DNA: TGTGCCAGCAGTTACCATAAGGGGGCGAGTGAAGCTTTCTTT.

This clone was detected only once. The genes are TRBV7-8 and TRBJ1-2; maybe TRBD1 (5 bases). The CDR3 is made up of 15 amino acids. Germline loops: CDR1 SGHVS, CDR2 FQNEAQ. Trimming pared 4 bases from V and 4 bases from J, leaving 16 bases between. CDR3 bases: TGTGCCAGCAGCTCCCGAAACGCCGGGGCCTATGGCTACACCTTC. It is translated as CASSSRNAGAYGYTF.

This clone has only one observation. The chain has TRBV5-1 and TRBJ2-3, with D perhaps matching TRBD2 (5 bases). This CDR3 is 16 amino acids long. CDR1 is SGHRS and CDR2 is YFSETQ in the germline V gene. V was cut by 5 bases and J by 0 bases, with 16 bases left in between. DNA of the CDR3: TGCGCCAGCAGGAACGGACTTGATTCTAGCACAGATACGCAGTATTTT. Protein product: CASRNGLDSSTDTQYF. The whole variable domain, remainder taken from reference TRBV5-1 and TRBJ2-3, is KAGVTQTPRYLIKTRGQQVTLSCSPISGHRSVSWYQQTPGQGLQFLFEYFSETQRNKGNFPGRFSGRQFSNSRSEMNVSTLELGDSALYLCASRNGLDSSTDTQYFGPGTRLTVL.

This clone was picked up a small number of times. This chain links TRBV5-1 with TRBJ2-2; a weak D match, TRBD1 (6 bases). Germline V gives CDR1 SGHRS, CDR2 YFSETQ. This CDR3 is 14 amino acids long. The germline V and J ends were trimmed by 4 bases and 1 base, with 8 bases remaining between them. CDR3 amino acids: CASSVGQNTGELFF. For the CDR3, the DNA is TGCGCCAGCAGCGTGGGACAGAACACCGGGGAGCTGTTTTTT.